The clone carrying this T cell receptor (beta chain) was seen more than once but under ten times. The antigen is unknown. Looked up from germline, CDR1 is MNHNS and CDR2 is SASEGT. Trimming at V came to 7 bases and at J to 4 bases, leaving 3 bases not matched to a gene. The CDR3 covers 13 residues. TCRdb reanalysed the 5' RACE reads using MiXCR and keeps one entry per CDR3 protein. The sample lists about 660,000 distinct CDR3 sequences; approximately 9% were seen once. This sample is drawn from a study of identical twins. Whole-study findings and limits: Twin sharing of out-of-frame TCR alpha was underestimated by models in monozygotic pairs.

This same sample was also part of a study on yellow fever vaccine responses in identical twins.

This TCR derives from a woman aged 18-29 years in good health. Sequenced sample: PBMCs. The chain is built from TRBV6-1 and TRBJ2-3, with 9 positions matching TRBD2. The CDR3 DNA is TGTGCCAGCAATGTAGCGGGAGCAGATACGCAGTATTTT. Its translation is CASNVAGADTQYF.